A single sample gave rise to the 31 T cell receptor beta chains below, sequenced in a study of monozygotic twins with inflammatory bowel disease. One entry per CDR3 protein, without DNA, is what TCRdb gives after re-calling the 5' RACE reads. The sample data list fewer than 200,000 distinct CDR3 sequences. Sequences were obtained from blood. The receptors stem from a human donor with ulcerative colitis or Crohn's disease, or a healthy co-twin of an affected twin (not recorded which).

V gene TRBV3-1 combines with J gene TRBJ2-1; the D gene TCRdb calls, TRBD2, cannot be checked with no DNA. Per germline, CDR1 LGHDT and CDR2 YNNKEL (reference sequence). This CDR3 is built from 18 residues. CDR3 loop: CASSQRSHGLAGANEQFF.

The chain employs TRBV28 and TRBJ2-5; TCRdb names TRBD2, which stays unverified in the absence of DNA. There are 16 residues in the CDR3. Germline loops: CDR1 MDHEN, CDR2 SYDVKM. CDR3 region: CASSSGLAGASETQYF.

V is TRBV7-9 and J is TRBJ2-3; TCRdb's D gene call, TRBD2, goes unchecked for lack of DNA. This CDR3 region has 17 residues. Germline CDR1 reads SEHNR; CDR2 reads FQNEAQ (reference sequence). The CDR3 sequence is CASSLDRLAGSTDTQYF. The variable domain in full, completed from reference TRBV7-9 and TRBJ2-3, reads DTGVSQNPRHKITKRGQNVTFRCDPISEHNRLYWYRQTLGQGPEFLTYFQNEAQLEKSRLLSDRFSAERPKGSFSTLEIQRTEQGDSAMYLCASSLDRLAGSTDTQYFGPGTRLTVL.

The CDR3 loop is CASTSGTGFTTDTEAFF. The chain couples TRBV5-1 to TRBJ1-1; TCRdb outputs TRBD1, but without DNA this stays unchecked. The CDR3 is made up of 17 amino acids. The germline V gene encodes CDR1 SGHRS and CDR2 YFSETQ. Full variable domain (rest looked up from reference TRBV5-1 and TRBJ1-1): KAGVTQTPRYLIKTRGQQVTLSCSPISGHRSVSWYQQTPGQGLQFLFEYFSETQRNKGNFPGRFSGRQFSNSRSEMNVSTLELGDSALYLCASTSGTGFTTDTEAFFGQGTRLTVV.

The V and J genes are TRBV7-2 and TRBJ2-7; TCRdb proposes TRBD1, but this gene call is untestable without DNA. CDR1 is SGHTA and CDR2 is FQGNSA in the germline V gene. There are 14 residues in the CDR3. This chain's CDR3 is CASSPDRGRHEQYF.

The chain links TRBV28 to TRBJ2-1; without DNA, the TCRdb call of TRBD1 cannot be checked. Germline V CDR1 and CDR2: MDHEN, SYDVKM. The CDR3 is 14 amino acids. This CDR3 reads CASRLRTVYNEQFF.

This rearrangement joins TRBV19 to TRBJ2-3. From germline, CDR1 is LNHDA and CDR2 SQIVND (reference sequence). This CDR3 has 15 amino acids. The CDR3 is CASRLLGRSTDTQYF.

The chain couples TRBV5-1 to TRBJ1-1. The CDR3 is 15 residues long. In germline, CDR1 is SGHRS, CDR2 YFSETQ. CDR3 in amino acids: CASSLREGTDAEAFF.

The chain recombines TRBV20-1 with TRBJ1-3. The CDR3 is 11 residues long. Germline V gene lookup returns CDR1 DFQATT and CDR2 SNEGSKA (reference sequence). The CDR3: CSARAGNTIYF.

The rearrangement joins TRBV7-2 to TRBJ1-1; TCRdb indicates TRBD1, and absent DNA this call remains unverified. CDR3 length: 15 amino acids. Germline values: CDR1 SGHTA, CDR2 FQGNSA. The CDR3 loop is CASSLNPGVNTEAFF. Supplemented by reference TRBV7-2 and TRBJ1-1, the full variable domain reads GAGVSQSPSNKVTEKGKDVELRCDPISGHTALYWYRQSLGQGLEFLIYFQGNSAPDKSGLPSDRFSAERTGGSVSTLTIQRTQQEDSAVYLCASSLNPGVNTEAFFGQGTRLTVV.

CDR3 amino acids: CASSLYSSNEQFF. The chain uses TRBV5-6 and TRBJ2-1. The CDR3 runs 13 residues. CDR1 is SGHDT, CDR2 YYEEEE, per germline.

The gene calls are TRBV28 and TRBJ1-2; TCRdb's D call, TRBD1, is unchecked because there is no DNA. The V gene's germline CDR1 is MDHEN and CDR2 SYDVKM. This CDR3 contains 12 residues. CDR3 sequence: CASSLPRGGYTF.

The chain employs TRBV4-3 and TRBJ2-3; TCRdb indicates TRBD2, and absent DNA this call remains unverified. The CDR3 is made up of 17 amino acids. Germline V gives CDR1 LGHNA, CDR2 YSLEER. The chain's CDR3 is CASSQLSSGSGADTQYF.

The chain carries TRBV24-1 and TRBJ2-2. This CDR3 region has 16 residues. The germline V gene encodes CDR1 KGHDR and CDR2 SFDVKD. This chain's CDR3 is CATSDFSGSITGELFF.

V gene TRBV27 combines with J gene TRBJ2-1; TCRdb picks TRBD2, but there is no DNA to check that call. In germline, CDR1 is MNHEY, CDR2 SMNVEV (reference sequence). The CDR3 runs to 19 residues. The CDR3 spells CASSLDPGLAGGPRNEQFF.

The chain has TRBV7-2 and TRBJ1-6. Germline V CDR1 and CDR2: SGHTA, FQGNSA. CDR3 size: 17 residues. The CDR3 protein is CASSLVHRALRYSPLHF.

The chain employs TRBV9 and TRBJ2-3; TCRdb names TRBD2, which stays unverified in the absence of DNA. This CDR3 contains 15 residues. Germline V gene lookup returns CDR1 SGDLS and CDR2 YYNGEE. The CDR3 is CASSVAGSNPDTQYF.

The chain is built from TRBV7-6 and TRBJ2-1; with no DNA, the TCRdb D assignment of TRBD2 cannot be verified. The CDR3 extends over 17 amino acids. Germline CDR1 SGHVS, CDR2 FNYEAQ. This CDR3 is CASSLVAVAGGFGEQFF.

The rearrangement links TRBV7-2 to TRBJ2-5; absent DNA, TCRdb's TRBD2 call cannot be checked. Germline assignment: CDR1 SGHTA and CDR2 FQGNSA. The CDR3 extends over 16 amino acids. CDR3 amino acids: CASSFTGTSWRETQYF.

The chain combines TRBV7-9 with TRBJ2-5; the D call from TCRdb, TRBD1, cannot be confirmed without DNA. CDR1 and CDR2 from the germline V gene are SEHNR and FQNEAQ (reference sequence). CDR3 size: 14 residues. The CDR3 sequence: CASSDTGTEETQYF.

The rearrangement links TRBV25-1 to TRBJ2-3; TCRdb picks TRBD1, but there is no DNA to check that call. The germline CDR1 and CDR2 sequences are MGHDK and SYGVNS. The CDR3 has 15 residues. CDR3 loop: CASRFAGTHTDTQYF.

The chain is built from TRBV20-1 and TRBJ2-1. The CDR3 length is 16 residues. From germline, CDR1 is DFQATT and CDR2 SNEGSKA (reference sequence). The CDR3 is CSASWVVGVSYNEQFF.

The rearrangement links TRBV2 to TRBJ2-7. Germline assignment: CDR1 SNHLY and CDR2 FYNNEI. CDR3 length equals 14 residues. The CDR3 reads CASSGRERSYEQYF.

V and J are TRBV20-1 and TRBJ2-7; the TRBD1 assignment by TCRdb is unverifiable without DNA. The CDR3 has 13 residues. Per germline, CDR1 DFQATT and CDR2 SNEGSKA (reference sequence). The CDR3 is CSAGPGTGGEQYF.

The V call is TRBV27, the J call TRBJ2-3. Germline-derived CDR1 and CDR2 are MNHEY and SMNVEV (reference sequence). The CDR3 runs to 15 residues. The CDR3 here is CASSLGFYSSDTQYF.

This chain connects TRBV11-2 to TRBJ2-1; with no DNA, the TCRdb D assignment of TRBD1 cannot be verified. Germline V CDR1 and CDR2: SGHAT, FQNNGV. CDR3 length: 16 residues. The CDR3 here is CASSLEVTGLGNEQFF.

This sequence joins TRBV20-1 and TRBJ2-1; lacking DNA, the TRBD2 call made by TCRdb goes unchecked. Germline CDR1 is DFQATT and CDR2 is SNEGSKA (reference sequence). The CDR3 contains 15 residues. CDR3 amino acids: CSARPLAGVRVEQFF.

The CDR3 protein is CASRRTSGNYNEQFF. The chain employs TRBV12-3 or TRBV12-4 and TRBJ2-1; TCRdb indicates TRBD2, and absent DNA this call remains unverified. The CDR3 is made up of 15 amino acids.

The CDR3 is CSGSGTGTYEQYF. V usage is TRBV20-1 and J usage is TRBJ2-7; TCRdb designates TRBD1, a call that cannot be tested without DNA. Germline V lookup: CDR1 DFQATT, CDR2 SNEGSKA (reference sequence). This CDR3 has 13 amino acids.

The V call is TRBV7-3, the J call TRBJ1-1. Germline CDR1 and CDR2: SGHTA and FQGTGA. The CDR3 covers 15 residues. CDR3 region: CASSLNGEMNTEASF. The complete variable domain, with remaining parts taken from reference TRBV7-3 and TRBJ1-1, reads GAGVSQTPSNKVTEKGKYVELRCDPISGHTALYWYRQSLGQGPEFLIYFQGTGAADDSGLPNDRFFAVRPEGSVSTLKIQRTERGDSAVYLCASSLNGEMNTEASFGQGTRLTVV.

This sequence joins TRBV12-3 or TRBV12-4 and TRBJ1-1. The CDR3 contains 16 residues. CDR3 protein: CASSLVRGTWNTEAFF.